This T cell receptor beta chain is from a study of cytomegalovirus exposure and HLA in healthy donors. In regard to this clone: Its antigen is unknown.

This CDR3 is 16 amino acids long. V was trimmed by 3 bases and J by 4 bases, leaving 15 bases between them. Per the germline V gene, CDR1 is LNHDA and CDR2 is SQIVND (reference sequence). PCR used 60 Vbeta primers and 13 Jbeta primers. Profiling relied on immunoSEQ multiplex PCR, and the TCRdb table lists in-frame clones only, not all of them. This repertoire shows about 210,000 clones, roughly 90% found once; its top ten account for 1.1%. Regarding the study as a whole: Three chains tied to CMV proved CMV antigen-specific in vitro.

The receptor was derived from a boy younger than 10 in good health and CMV-seronegative. Material: PBMCs. The chain has TRBV19 and TRBJ2-2, with D possibly matching TRBD2 (7 bases). The CDR3 bases are TGTGCCAGTAGTATGAACGGGGGGCGGGTCACCGGGGAGCTGTTTTTT. It specifies CASSMNGGRVTGELFF.